The clone carrying this T cell receptor (beta chain) was found once. This sample is part of a study of T cell responses to AZD1222 COVID-19 vaccine. The CDR3 has 17 amino acids. From germline, CDR1 is SEHNR and CDR2 FQNEAQ (reference sequence). Trimming shortened V by 3 bases and J by 0 bases, and 15 bases separated the two germline ends. Some clones are missing from TCRdb's copy, which holds only in-frame ones; the method was immunoSEQ multiplex PCR. This table has 40,000 to 55,000 clones, roughly 80% appearing once. The V call is TRBV7-9, the J call TRBJ1-3; TRBD1 might be the D (6 bases). Here the sequenced sample was peripheral blood, taken on day 0 of AZD1222 vaccination. The receptor was derived from an adult in good health. The CDR3 is CASSFTSGVGSGNTIYF. CDR3 nucleotide sequence: TGTGCCAGCAGCTTCACCTCAGGGGTCGGCTCTGGAAACACCATATATTTT.